This TCR beta chain originates from a study of blood T cells in healthy people across ages (dated by TCRdb to between 2015 and 2016). General notes on the study: In model experiments, template switching captured roughly one uniquely barcoded TCR beta cDNA molecule for every two T cells. The donors were split into four age groups: young (average around 16 years), middle-aged (more than 35), aged (62) and long-lived (roughly 80). Two additional independent replicas of 1 million unique cDNA reads from the same blood draw were analyzed for two donors (one aged 18 to 30 and one aged 80 or older). Age-related changes in TCR beta repertoire diversity were measured in the study by deep sequencing normalized with unique cDNA molecular identifiers. Broader findings and caveats from the paper: Observed TCR beta diversity per million T cells fell roughly linearly with age, and a significant reduction was already apparent by age roughly 41. A strong correlation was found between observed TCR beta diversity and the percentage of naive T cells measured by flow cytometry. Estimates of total diversity from one million sequenced T cells were regarded as lower bounds and underestimates. Compared with the aged group, the long-lived group had more naive CD4+ T cells, fewer expanded clones and increased TCR diversity, suggesting age selection. Since profiling was done on bulk unsorted PBMCs, naive and antigen-experienced compartments could not be conclusively compared. Because the CMV infection status of the donors was unknown, age-related changes in expanded clonotypes may potentially have been confounded.

This clonotype was observed a few times. What antigen it recognizes has not been identified. The record has no base qualities; no much larger clone is one base away. The approximately 39 donors, aged roughly 6 to 95 years, were systemically healthy Caucasian individuals from Russia. Each donor gave about 10 milliliters of peripheral blood, drawn into EDTA-treated Vacutainer tubes. PBMCs were isolated by Ficoll-Paque density-gradient centrifugation, with at least 6 million obtained per sample. Trizol reagent was used to extract total RNA from PBMCs, with at least 6 micrograms per sample. Naive CD45RAhigh/CD27high T cell percentages were measured by flow cytometry on a PBMC aliquot from every donor. The library came from 5' RACE. The instrument given in TCRdb is Illumina HiSeq 2500. The second PCR ran for about 6 to 12 cycles and used a J-beta primer mix along with a sample-barcoded 5' primer. Each TCR beta cDNA molecule received a unique molecular identifier from a template-switch 5' adaptor carrying 12 random nucleotides. Each sample yielded at least 2.5 million CDR3-containing paired-end reads. First-strand cDNA was synthesized from all RNA with the Mint cDNA synthesis kit, primed by a TRBC-specific oligonucleotide. All cDNA was treated with uracil-DNA glycosylase and then went through a first 18-cycle PCR with the universal primers M1SS and BC2_uni_R. Regarding the original processing steps: For normalization, 1 million high-quality reads, each with a distinct molecular identifier, were randomly selected from each sample. Instead of being binned into consensus sequences, reads with shared molecular identifiers were discarded. MiTCR, with a Q25 quality threshold and the strictest error-elimination algorithm, was used for CDR3 identification, clonotype clustering and error correction. A nonparametric unseen species model with Euler transformation was used to estimate a lower bound on total TCR beta diversity. TCRdb passed the public sequencing reads through fastp at Q25 and MiXCR, retaining productive beta sequences. Duplicate CDR3 protein sequences are folded into a single record with the most common DNA and genes. The V and J calls follow TCRdb's processing rather than the paper's. A total of fewer than 650,000 distinct CDR3 sequences appear in this sample, around 27% of them only once. Jointly, the top ten make up approximately 4% of the sample.

This sample also appeared in a second study, on T cells of mothers and their children. The second study reports: The donors were nine systemically healthy Caucasian individuals, made up of three mothers and their six children. cDNA synthesis used all of the extracted RNA, with approximately 1.4 ug of RNA in each 15 ul reaction. Sample barcodes and 2-4 random nucleotides were added via the M1S primer in the second PCR. Each mother yielded over 8.5 million TCR beta CDR3 reads and each child a few million reads. Thymic selection shapes the output of TCR recombination in a similar way in related and unrelated pairs, and inherited differences have a minor effect. Normalized repertoire overlap in related mother-child pairs was always slightly higher than in unrelated mother-child pairs, but the difference was never significant. Persistent microchimeric T cell clones were not detected, at a sensitivity of 95 to 100 clones per million clonotypes. The study used deep NGS to compare TCR beta repertoires of mothers and children, seeking features distinguishing related mother-child pairs from unrelated individuals. Mothers averaged roughly 40 +/- 4 years of age and children averaged roughly 12 +/- 4 years. After adapter ligation was performed with NEBNext reagents, the libraries were sequenced on an Illumina HiSeq 2000 with 100+100 nt paired-end reads. To avoid cross-contamination, the mother libraries and the child libraries were prepared a month apart and sequenced in separate runs. Each donor had between roughly 500,000 and 2,200,000 distinct TCR beta clonotypes identified. Naive TCR beta clonotypes were estimated from low-frequency clonotypes matched to each donor's FACS-determined naive share, without sorting.

This TCR was recovered from a boy aged 2-9 years in good health. Sequencing was performed on blood.

The DNA sequence is given as TGTGCCAGCGCTTCGGGGGCTAATGAAAAACTGTTTTTT. This yields the protein CASASGANEKLFF. The rearrangement joined TRBV28 to TRBJ1-4; a tentative D match to TRBD1 spans 5 bases. The germline V gene encodes CDR1 MDHEN and CDR2 SYDVKM. V is clipped by 8 bases and J by 3 bases, and the sequence between their germline boundaries is 10 bases long. Including the terminal cysteine and phenylalanine, the CDR3 comprises 13 residues. The retained sequence is limited to the CDR3, 39 bases, with the frame set at the first base.